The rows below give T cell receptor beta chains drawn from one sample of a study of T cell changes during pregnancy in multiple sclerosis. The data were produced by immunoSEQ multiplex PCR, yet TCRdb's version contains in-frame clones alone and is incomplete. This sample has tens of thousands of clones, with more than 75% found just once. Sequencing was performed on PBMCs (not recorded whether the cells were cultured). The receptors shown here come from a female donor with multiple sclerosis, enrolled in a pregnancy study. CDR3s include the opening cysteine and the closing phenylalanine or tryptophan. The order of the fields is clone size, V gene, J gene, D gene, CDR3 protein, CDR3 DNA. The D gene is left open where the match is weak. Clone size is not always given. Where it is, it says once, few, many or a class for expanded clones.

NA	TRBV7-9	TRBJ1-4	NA	CASSLEGGRTNEKLFF	TGTGCCAGCAGCTTAGAGGGGGGTCGTACTAATGAAAAACTGTTTTTT
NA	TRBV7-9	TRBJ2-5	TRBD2	CASSPTMLAGDQETQYF	TGTGCCAGCAGCCCAACCATGTTAGCGGGAGATCAAGAGACCCAGTACTTC
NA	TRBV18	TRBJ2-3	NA	CASSPGTKRDTQYF	TGTGCCAGCTCACCCGGGACCAAAAGAGATACGCAGTATTTT
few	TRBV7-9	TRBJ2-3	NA	CASSLKETGRVADTQYF	TGTGCCAGCAGCCTAAAAGAGACTGGACGGGTCGCAGATACGCAGTATTTT
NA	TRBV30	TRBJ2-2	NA	CAWSSLLGVGGELFF	TGTGCCTGGAGTTCTTTACTCGGGGTAGGCGGGGAGCTGTTTTTT
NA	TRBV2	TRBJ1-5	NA	CASSPDFNQPQHF	TGTGCCAGCAGTCCGGACTTCAATCAGCCCCAGCATTTT
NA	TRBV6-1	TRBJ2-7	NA	CASMQIPYEQYF	TGTGCCAGCATGCAAATACCCTACGAGCAGTACTTC
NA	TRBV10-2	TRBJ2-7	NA	CASSEANSYEQYF	TGCGCCAGCAGTGAGGCGAACTCCTACGAGCAGTACTTC
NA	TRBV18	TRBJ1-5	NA	CASSLGTATNQPQHF	TGTGCCAGCTCACTCGGGACGGCAACAAATCAGCCCCAGCATTTT
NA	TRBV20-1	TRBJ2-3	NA	CSAKGTDTQYF	TGCAGTGCTAAGGGGACAGATACGCAGTATTTT
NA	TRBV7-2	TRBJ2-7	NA	CASSLAWTPSSYEQYF	TGTGCCAGCAGCTTAGCGTGGACTCCCAGCTCCTACGAGCAGTACTTC
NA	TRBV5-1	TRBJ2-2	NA	CASSARPVGTGELFF	TGCGCCAGCAGCGCCAGGCCAGTTGGCACCGGGGAGCTGTTTTTT
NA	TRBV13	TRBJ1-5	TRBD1	CASSQQGAGQPQHF	TGTGCCAGCAGCCAACAGGGGGCAGGACAGCCCCAGCATTTT
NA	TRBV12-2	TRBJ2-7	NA	CASRLDWCGQDGYEQYF	TGTGCAAGTCGCTTAGATTGGTGCGGACAGGACGGCTACGAGCAGTACTTC
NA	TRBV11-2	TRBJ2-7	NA	CASSLGPLAEIYEQYF	TGTGCCAGCAGCTTAGGTCCCCTAGCCGAGATCTACGAGCAGTACTTC
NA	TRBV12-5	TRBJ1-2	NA	CASGLGGLPYGYTF	TGTGCTAGTGGTTTGGGGGGCCTACCCTATGGCTACACCTTC
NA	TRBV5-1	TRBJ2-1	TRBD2	CASSLGILAGELNEQFF	TGCGCCAGCAGCTTGGGGATACTAGCGGGAGAGCTCAATGAGCAGTTCTTC
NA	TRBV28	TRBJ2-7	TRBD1	CASSRKGTAFYEQYF	TGTGCCAGCAGCCGAAAGGGGACAGCATTCTACGAGCAGTACTTC
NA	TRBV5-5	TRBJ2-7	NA	CASSSGQFYEQYF	TGTGCCAGCAGCTCAGGACAGTTCTACGAGCAGTACTTC
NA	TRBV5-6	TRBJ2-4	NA	CASRPQGLRDSSKNIQYF	TGTGCCAGCAGACCTCAGGGCTTGCGGGATTCATCCAAAAACATTCAGTACTTC
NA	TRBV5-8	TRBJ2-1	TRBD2	CASSLGLAGSNEQFF	TGTGCCAGCAGCCTAGGACTAGCGGGTTCCAATGAGCAGTTCTTC
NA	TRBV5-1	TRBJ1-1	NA	CASSFGGAHTEAFF	TGCGCCAGCAGCTTCGGGGGAGCTCACACTGAAGCTTTCTTT
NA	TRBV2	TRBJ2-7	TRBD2	CASSVGGRYEQYF	TGTGCCAGCAGTGTGGGCGGGAGGTACGAGCAGTACTTC
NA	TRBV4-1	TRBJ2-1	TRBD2	CASSQEAGVGNEQFF	TGCGCCAGCAGCCAAGAGGCGGGAGTAGGTAATGAGCAGTTCTTC
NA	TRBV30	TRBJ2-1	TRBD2	CAWSVRLAGGDEQFF	TGTGCCTGGAGTGTAAGGCTAGCGGGAGGGGATGAGCAGTTCTTC
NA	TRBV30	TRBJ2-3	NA	CAWIWIRFSTDTQYF	TGTGCCTGGATCTGGATCCGGTTTAGCACAGATACGCAGTATTTT
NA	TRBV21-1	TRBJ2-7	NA	CASSPKDGYYEQYF	TGTGCCAGCAGCCCTAAGGACGGATACTACGAGCAGTACTTC
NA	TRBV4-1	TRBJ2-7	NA	CASSQAQGSHEQYF	TGCGCCAGCAGCCAGGCACAGGGAAGCCACGAGCAGTACTTC